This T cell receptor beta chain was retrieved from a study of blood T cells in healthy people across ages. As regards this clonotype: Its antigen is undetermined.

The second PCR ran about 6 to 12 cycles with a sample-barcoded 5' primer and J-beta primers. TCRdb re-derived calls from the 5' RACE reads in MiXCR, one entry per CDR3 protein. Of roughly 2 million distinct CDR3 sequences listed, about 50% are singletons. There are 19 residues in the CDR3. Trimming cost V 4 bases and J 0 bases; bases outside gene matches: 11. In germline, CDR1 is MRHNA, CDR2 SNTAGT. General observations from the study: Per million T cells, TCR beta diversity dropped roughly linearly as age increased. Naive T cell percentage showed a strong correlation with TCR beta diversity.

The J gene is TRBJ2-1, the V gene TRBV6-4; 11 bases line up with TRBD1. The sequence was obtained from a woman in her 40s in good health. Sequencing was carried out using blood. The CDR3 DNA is TGTGCCAGCAGTGCCAGACCCGGGACAGGGGGAAGCTCCTACAATGAGCAGTTCTTC. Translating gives CASSARPGTGGSSYNEQFF.